The 8 T cell receptor beta chains reported below all come from one sample, sequenced in a study of preoperative IRX-2 immunotherapy in early breast cancer. The treatment is: preoperative locoregional IRX-2 cytokine immunotherapy. The data were produced by immunoSEQ multiplex PCR, yet TCRdb's version contains in-frame clones alone and is incomplete. The profile covers tens of thousands of clones, with roughly four fifths appearing a single time and approximately 1.5% taken by the ten largest. Sequenced material: lymph node tissue, taken after IRX-2 immunotherapy. These receptors came from a human donor with breast cancer.

The chain links TRBV14 to TRBJ1-3, with 8 bases that match TRBD1. The CDR3 spans 14 residues. From germline, CDR1 is SGHDN and CDR2 FVKESK. Losses at the gene ends were 4 bases for V and 3 bases for J; bases not matched to a gene: 2. Written as DNA, the CDR3 is TGTGCCAGCAGCCTCGGGACAGGTGGAAACACCATATATTTT. It translates to CASSLGTGGNTIYF.

The J gene is TRBJ1-2, the V gene TRBV6-7; D may be TRBD1 (5 bases). TRBV6-7 is an ORF for which the function is uncertain. Trimming took 8 bases from V and 0 from J, leaving 22 bases between them. This CDR3 spans 17 amino acids. The CDR3 loop reads CASSRGAGGMPNYGYTF. In DNA, the CDR3 is TGTGCCAGCTCCCGAGGGGCAGGAGGGATGCCTAACTATGGCTACACCTTC.

The chain has TRBV29-1 and TRBJ2-3; 7 nucleotides match TRBD1. The CDR3 is 14 amino acids. The V gene's germline CDR1 is SQVTM and CDR2 ANQGSEA. Unmatched junction bases numbered 6, after V lost 6 bases and J lost 0 bases. In DNA, the CDR3 is TGCAGCGTCGGACAGGCCACTAGCACAGATACGCAGTATTTT. This sequence encodes CSVGQATSTDTQYF.

The chain links TRBV6-8 to TRBJ1-5; 10 nucleotides agree with TRBD1. Germline V gene lookup returns CDR1 MNHGY and CDR2 SAAAGT. V lost 6 bases, J lost 4 bases, and 6 bases stayed unmatched. The CDR3 spans 15 residues. The CDR3 reads CASSTGTGANQPQHF. The DNA of the CDR3 is TGTGCCAGCAGCACCGGGACAGGGGCTAATCAGCCCCAGCATTTT.

This clone was observed once. The CDR3: CSVGWVGLGEQYF. CDR3 nucleotides: TGCAGCGTTGGATGGGTGGGGTTGGGCGAGCAGTACTTC. This sequence joins TRBV29-1 and TRBJ2-7, with D unresolved. The CDR3 covers 13 residues. Germline V gives CDR1 SQVTM, CDR2 ANQGSEA. V lost 4 bases and J 6 bases, leaving 16 bases between the germline ends.

This sequence joins TRBV11-3 and TRBJ1-3; D ambiguous. The CDR3 runs to 17 residues. V gave up 5 bases and J gave up 1 base, with 18 bases separating them. The germline CDR1 and CDR2 sequences are SGHNT and YENEEA. The CDR3: CASSEGGTEGSGNTIYF. The CDR3 DNA follows: TGTGCCAGCAGCGAAGGAGGTACCGAGGGTTCTGGAAACACCATATATTTT.

The CDR3 loop reads CASSLGQNNEQFF. DNA for the CDR3: TGCGCCAGCAGCTTGGGACAGAACAATGAGCAGTTCTTC. The genes are TRBV23-1 and TRBJ2-1; 7 nucleotides match TRBD1. TRBV23-1 is an ORF, and what it does is uncertain. There are 13 residues in the CDR3. The junction had 4 bases not matched to a gene; V was cut back by 6 bases and J by 5 bases.

V gene TRBV6-8 combines with J gene TRBJ2-3; no definite D call. This CDR3 has 14 amino acids. V lost 8 bases and J lost 4, with 16 bases in between. CDR1 is MNHGY, CDR2 SAAAGT, per germline. CDR3 sequence reads: CASGYLPSADTQYF. The CDR3, as DNA: TGTGCCAGCGGCTATTTACCATCCGCAGATACGCAGTATTTT.